This T cell receptor beta chain comes out of a study of T cell repertoires in cytomegalovirus infection. Study details: An indication of both CMV infection and matching HLA type came from public TCR beta signatures.

This clonotype was observed a handful of times. Its matching antigen is unknown. The study, taken as a whole, reports: HLA-C-restricted CMV-specific TCR beta clonotypes prevailed in the ex vivo response.

In TCRdb, the reads were re-called with MiXCR into one record per CDR3 protein. Among approximately 97,000 distinct CDR3 sequences listed, 16% were seen once. The clonotype was recovered from a human donor in good health (CMV status not recorded). Some clones in this sample may be carry-over from other donors' samples. Source material: PBMCs.

CDR3 sequence (DNA): TGCAGCGACAGGGGGGTCAATGAGCAGTTCTTC. It codes for CSDRGVNEQFF. This rearrangement joins TRBV29-1 to TRBJ2-1; TRBD1 agrees at 8 bases. After removal of 7 bases from V and 6 bases from J, the junction contained 2 bases not matched to a gene. CDR1 is SQVTM, CDR2 ANQGSEA, per germline. The CDR3 consists of 11 residues.